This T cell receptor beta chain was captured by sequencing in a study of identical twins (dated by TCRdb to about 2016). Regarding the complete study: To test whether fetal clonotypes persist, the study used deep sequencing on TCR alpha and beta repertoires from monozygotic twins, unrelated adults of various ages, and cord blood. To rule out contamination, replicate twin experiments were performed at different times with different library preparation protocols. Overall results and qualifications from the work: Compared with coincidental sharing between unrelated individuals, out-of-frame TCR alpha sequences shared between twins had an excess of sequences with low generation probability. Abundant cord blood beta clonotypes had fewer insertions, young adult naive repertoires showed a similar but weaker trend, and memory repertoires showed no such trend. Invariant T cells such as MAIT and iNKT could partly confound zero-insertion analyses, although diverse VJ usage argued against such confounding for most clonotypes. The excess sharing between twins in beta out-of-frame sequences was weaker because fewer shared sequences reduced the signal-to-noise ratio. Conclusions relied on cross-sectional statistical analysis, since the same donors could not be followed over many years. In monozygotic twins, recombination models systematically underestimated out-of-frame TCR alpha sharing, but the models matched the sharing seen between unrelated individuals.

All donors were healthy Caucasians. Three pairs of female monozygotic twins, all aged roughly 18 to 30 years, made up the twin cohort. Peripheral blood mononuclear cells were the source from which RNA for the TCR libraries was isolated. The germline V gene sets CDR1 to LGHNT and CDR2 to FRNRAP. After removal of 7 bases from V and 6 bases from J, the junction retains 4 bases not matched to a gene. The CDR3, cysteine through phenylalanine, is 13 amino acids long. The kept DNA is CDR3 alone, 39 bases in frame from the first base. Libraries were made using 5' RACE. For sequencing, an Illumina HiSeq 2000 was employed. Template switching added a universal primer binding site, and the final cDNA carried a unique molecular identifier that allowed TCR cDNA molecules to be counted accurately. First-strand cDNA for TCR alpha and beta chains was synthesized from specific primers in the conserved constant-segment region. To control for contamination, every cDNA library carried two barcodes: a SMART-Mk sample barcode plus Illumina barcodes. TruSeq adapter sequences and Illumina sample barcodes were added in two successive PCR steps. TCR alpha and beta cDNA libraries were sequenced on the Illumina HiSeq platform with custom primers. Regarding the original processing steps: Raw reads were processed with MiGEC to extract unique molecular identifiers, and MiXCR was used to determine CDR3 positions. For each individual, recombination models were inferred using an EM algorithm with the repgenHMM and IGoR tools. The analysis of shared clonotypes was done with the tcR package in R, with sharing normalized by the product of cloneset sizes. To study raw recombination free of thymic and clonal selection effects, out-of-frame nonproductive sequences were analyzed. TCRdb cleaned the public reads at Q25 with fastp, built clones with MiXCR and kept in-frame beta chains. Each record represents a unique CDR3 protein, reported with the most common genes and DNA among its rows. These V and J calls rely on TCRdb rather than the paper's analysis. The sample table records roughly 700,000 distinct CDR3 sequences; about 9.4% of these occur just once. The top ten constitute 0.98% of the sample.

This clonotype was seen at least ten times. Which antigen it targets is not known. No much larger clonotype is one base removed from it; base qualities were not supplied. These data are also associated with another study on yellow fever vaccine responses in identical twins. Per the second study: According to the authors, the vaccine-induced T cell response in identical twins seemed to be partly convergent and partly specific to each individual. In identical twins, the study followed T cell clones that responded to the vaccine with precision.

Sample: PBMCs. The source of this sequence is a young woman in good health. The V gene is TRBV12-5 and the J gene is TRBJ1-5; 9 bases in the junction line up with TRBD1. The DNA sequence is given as TGTGCTAGTGCGTGGGACAGGGCTCAGCCCCAGCATTTT. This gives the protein CASAWDRAQPQHF.